This T cell receptor (beta chain) was documented in a study of control samples from healthy donors and cancer patients. This table comes from immunoSEQ multiplex PCR, and its TCRdb copy is limited to in-frame clones, with some not included. The sample has more than 85,000 clones, just over 90% seen once; the top ten hold roughly 4.4%. The TCR sequence derives from a human donor in good health. The donor label of this sample is uncertain. Material: blood.

The CDR3 loop reads CATRSGRGGGYTF. The CDR3 DNA is TGTGCCACCCGGTCAGGGCGGGGGGGCGGCTACACCTTC. This chain joins TRBV5-4 and TRBJ1-2, with D possibly being TRBD1 (6 bases). The CDR3 runs 13 residues. V lost 9 bases and J 8 bases, leaving 20 bases between the germline ends. Germline-derived CDR1 and CDR2 are SGHNT and YYREEE (reference sequence). Full variable domain (rest looked up from reference TRBV5-4 and TRBJ1-2): ETGVTQSPTHLIKTRGQQVTLRCSSQSGHNTVSWYQQALGQGPQFIFQYYREEENGRGNFPPRFSGLQFPNYSSELNVNALELDDSALYLCATRSGRGGGYTFGSGTRLTVV.